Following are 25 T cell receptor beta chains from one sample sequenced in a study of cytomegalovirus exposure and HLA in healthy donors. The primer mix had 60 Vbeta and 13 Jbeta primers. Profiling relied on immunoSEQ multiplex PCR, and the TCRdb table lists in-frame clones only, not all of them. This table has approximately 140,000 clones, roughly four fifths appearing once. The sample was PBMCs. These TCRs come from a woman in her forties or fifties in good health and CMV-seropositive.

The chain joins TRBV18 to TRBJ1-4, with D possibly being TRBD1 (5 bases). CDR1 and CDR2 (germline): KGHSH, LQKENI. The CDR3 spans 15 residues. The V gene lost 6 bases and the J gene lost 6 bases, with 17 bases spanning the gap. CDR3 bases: TGTGCCAGCTCTCGTGATCAGGGCGCCGATGAAAAACTGTTTTTT. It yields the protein CASSRDQGADEKLFF.

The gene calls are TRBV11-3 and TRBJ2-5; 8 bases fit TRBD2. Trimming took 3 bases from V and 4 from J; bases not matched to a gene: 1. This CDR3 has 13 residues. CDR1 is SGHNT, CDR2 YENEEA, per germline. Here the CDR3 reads CASSLTSAETQYF. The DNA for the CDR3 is TGTGCCAGCAGCTTGACTAGCGCAGAGACCCAGTACTTC.

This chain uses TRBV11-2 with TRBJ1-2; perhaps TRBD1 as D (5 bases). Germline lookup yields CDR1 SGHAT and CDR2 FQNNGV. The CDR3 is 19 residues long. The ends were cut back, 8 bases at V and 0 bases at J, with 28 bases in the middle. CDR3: CASRSPIGGTQRANYGYTF. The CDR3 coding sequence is TGTGCCAGCCGGTCGCCGATCGGGGGGACCCAAAGGGCTAACTATGGCTACACCTTC.

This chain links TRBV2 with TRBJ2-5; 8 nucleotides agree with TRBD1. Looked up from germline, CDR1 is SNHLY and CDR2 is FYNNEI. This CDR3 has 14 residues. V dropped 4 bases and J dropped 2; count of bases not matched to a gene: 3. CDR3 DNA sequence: TGTGCCAGCAGTGGGACAGGGAAGCAAGAGACCCAGTACTTC. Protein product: CASSGTGKQETQYF.

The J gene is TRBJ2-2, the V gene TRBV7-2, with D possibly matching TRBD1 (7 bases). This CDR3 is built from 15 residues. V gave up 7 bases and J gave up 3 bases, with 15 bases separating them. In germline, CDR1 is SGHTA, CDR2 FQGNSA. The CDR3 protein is CASKEEGAYTGELFF. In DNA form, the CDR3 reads TGTGCCAGCAAAGAGGAGGGGGCCTACACCGGGGAGCTGTTTTTT.

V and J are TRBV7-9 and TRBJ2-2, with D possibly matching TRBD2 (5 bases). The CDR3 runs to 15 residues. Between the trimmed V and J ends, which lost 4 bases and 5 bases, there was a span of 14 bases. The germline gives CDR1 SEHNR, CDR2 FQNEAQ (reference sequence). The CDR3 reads CASSWTGSRTGELFF. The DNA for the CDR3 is TGTGCCAGCAGCTGGACGGGGTCCAGGACCGGGGAGCTGTTTTTT.

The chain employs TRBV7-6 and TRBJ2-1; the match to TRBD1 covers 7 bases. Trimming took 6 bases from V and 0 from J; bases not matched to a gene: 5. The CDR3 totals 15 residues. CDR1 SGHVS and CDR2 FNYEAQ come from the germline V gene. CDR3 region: CASSPDRSSYNEQFF. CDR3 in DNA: TGTGCCAGCAGTCCGGACAGGAGCTCCTACAATGAGCAGTTCTTC.

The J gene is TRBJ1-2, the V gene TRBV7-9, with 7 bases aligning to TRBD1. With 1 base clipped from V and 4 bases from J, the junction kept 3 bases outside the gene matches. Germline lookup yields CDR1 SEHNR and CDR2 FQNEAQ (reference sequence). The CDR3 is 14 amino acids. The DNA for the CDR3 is TGTGCCAGCAGCTTAGGACAGGGCGGCTATGGCTACACCTTC. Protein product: CASSLGQGGYGYTF.

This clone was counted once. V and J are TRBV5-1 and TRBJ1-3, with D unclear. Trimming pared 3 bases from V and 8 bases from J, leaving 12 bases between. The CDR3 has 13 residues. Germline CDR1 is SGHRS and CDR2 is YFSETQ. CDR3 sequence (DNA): TGCGCCAGCAGCTGGAACGGGGTGGACACCATATATTTT. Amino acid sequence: CASSWNGVDTIYF.

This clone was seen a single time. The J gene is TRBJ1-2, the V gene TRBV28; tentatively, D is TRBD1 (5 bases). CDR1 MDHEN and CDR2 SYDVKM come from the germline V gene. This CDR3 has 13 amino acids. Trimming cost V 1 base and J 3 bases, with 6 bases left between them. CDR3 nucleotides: TGTGCCAGCAGTTTATTAGGGGACTATGGCTACACCTTC. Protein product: CASSLLGDYGYTF.

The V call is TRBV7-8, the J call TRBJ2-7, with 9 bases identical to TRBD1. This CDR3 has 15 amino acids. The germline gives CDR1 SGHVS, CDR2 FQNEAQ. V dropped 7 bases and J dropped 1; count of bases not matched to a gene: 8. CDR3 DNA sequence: TGTGCCAGCAACCTCGGACAGGGGATTTCCTACGAGCAGTACTTC. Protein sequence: CASNLGQGISYEQYF.

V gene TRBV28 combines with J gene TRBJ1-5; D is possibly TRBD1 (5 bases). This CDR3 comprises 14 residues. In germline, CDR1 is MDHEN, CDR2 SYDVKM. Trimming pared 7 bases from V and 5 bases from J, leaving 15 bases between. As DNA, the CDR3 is TGTGCCAGCACCCTAGGAACAGGACATCAGCCCCAGCATTTT. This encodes CASTLGTGHQPQHF.

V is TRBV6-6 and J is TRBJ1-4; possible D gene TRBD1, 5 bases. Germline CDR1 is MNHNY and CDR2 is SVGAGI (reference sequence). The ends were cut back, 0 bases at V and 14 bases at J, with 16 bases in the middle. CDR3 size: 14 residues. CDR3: CASSYSTGGLELFF. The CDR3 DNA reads TGTGCCAGCAGTTACTCGACGGGGGGTCTAGAGCTGTTTTTT.

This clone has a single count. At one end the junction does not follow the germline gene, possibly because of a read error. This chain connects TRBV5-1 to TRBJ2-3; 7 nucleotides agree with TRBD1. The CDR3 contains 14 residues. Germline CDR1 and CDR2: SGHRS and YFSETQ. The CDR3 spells CASSLASRTGTQYF. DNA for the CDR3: TGCGCCAGCAGCTTGGCCTCGAGGACAGGTACGCAGTATTTT.

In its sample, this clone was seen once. CDR3 region: CASSQGSVWGLNQPQHF. The CDR3 DNA reads as TGCGCCAGCAGCCAAGGTTCGGTCTGGGGGCTGAATCAGCCCCAGCATTTT. V gene TRBV4-3 combines with J gene TRBJ1-5; a possible D gene is TRBD1 (6 bases). V lost 1 base, J lost 4 bases, and 17 bases lay in between. This CDR3 has 17 amino acids. The germline CDR1 and CDR2 sequences are LGHNA and YSLEER.

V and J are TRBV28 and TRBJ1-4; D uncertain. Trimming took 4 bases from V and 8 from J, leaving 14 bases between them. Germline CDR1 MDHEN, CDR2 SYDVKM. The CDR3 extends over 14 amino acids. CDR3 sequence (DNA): TGTGCCAGCAGTTCTCTCGGATTGGAGGAAAAACTGTTTTTT. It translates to CASSSLGLEEKLFF. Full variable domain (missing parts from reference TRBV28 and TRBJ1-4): DVKVTQSSRYLVKRTGEKVFLECVQDMDHENMFWYRQDPGLGLRLIYFSYDVKMKEKGDIPEGYSVSREKKERFSLILESASTNQTSMYLCASSSLGLEEKLFFGSGTQLSVL.

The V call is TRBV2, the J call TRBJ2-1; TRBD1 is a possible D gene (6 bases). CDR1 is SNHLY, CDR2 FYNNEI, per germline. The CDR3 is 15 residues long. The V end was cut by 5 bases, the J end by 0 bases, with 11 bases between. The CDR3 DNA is TGTGCCAGCAGTTCCGGGACAAGCTCCTACAATGAGCAGTTCTTC. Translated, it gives CASSSGTSSYNEQFF. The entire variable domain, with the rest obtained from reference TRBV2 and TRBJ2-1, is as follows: EPEVTQTPSHQVTQMGQEVILRCVPISNHLYFYWYRQILGQKVEFLVSFYNNEISEKSEIFDDQFSVERPDGSNFTLKIRSTKLEDSAMYFCASSSGTSSYNEQFFGPGTRLTVL.

CDR3: CASSSDRGRDGYTF. The DNA for the CDR3 is TGCGCCAGCAGCTCGGACAGGGGGCGGGATGGCTACACCTTC. V and J are TRBV5-1 and TRBJ1-2; 11 bases map to TRBD1. This CDR3 region has 14 residues. Germline CDR1 SGHRS, CDR2 YFSETQ. V lost 3 bases to trimming and J lost 6 bases; unmatched junction nucleotides: 4.

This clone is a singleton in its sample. The chain's CDR3 is CASEDRSNSPLHF. The CDR3 DNA reads TGTGCCAGTGAGGACAGGTCGAATTCACCCCTCCACTTT. This chain uses TRBV25-1 with TRBJ1-6, with 7 positions matching TRBD1. The CDR3 is 13 residues long. The trim removed 9 bases at V and 7 bases at J, leaving 6 bases unmatched. CDR1 is MGHDK and CDR2 is SYGVNS in the germline V gene.

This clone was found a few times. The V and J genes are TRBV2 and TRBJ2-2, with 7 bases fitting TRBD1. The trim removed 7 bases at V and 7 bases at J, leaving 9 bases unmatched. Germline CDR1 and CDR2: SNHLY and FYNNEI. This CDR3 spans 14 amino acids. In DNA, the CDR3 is TGTGCCAGCACCCTCACAGGGGACGGCGGGGAGCTGTTTTTT. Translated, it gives CASTLTGDGGELFF.

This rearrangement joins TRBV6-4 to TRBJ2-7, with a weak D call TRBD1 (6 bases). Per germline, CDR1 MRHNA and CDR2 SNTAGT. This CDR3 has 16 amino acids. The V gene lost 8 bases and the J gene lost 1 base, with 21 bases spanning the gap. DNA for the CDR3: TGTGCCAGCGTTTGGACAGACAACCCCCCTTCCTACGAGCAGTACTTC. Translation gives CASVWTDNPPSYEQYF.

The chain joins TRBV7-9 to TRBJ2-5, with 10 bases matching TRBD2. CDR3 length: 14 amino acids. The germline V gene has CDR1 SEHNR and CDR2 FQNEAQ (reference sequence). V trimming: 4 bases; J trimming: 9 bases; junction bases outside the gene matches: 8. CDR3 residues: CASSYPLAGVAQYF. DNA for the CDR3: TGTGCCAGCAGCTACCCTCTAGCGGGGGTGGCCCAGTACTTC.

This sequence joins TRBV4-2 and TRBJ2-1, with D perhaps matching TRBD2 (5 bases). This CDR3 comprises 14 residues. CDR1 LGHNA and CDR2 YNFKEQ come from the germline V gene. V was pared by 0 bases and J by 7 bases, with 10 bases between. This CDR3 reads CASSQDPAANEQFF. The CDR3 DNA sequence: TGTGCCAGCAGCCAAGATCCAGCGGCAAATGAGCAGTTCTTC.

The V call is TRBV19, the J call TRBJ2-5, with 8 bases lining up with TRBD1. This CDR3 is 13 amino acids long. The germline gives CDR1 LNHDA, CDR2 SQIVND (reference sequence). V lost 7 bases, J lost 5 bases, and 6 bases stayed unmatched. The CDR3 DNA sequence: TGTGCCAGTAACAAGGACAGGGAGGAGACCCAGTACTTC. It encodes CASNKDREETQYF. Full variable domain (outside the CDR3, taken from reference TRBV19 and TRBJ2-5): DGGITQSPKYLFRKEGQNVTLSCEQNLNHDAMYWYRQDPGQGLRLIYYSQIVNDFQKGDIAEGYSVSREKKESFPLTVTSAQKNPTAFYLCASNKDREETQYFGPGTRLLVL.

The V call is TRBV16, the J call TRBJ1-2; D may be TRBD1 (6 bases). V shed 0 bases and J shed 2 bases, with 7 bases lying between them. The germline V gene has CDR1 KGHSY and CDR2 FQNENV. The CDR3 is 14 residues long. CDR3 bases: TGTGCCAGCAGCCAATCCACAGGGAACTATGGCTACACCTTC. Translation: CASSQSTGNYGYTF.